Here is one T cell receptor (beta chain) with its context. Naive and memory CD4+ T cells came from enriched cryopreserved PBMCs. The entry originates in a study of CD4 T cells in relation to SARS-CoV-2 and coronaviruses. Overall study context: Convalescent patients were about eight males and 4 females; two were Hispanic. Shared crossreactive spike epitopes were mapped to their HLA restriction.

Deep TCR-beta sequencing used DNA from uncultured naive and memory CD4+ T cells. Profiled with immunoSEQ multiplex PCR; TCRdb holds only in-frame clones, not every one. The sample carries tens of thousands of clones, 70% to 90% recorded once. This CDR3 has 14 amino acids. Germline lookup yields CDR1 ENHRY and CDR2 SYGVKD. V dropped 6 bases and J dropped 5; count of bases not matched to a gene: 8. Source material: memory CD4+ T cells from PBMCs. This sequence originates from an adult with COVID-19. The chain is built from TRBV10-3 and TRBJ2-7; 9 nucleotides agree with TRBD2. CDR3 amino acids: CAISGTSSFDEQYF. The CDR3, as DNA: TGTGCCATCAGCGGGACTAGCAGTTTCGACGAGCAGTACTTC.